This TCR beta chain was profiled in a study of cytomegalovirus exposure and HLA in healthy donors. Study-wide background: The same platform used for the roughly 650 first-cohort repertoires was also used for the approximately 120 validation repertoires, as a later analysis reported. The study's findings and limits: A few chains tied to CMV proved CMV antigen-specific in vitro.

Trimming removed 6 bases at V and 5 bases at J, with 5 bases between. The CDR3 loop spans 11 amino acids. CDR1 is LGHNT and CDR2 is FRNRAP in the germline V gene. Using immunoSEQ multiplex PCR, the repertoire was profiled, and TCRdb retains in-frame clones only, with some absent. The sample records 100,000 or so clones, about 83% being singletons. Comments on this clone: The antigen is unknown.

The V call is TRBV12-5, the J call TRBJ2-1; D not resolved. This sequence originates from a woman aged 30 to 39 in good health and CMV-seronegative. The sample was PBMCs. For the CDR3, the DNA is TGTGCTAGTGGGTTAAACAATGAGCAGTTCTTC. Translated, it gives CASGLNNEQFF.